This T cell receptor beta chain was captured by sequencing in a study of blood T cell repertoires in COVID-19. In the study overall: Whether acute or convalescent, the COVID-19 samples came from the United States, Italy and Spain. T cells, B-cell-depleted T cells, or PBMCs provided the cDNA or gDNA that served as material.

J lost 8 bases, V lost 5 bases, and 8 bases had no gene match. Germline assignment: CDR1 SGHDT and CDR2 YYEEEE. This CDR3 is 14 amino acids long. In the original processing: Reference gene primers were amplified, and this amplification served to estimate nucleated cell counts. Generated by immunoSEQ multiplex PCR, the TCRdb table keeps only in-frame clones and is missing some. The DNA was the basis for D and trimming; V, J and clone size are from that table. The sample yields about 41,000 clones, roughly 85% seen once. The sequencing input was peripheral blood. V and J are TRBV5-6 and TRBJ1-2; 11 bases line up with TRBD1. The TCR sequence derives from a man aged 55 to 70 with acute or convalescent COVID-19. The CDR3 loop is CASRHGTGGLGYTF. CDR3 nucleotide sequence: TGTGCCAGCAGGCACGGGACAGGGGGTTTAGGCTACACCTTC. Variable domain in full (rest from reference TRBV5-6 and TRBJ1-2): DAGVTQSPTHLIKTRGQQVTLRCSPKSGHDTVSWYQQALGQGPQFIFQYYEEEERQRGNFPDRFSGHQFPNYSSELNVNALLLGDSALYLCASRHGTGGLGYTFGSGTRLTVV.